This T cell receptor (beta chain) emerged from a study of response to subunit inactivated influenza vaccine. Overall study results and limits: That few new T cells are recruited by each seasonal influenza vaccination was the authors' suggestion.

On this clonotype itself: Its antigen remains unknown.

From the RT-PCR reads, TCRdb called clonotypes with MiXCR, one entry per CDR3 protein. The table shows hundreds of thousands of distinct CDR3 sequences, with less than 20% occurring only once. The CDR3 is 13 amino acids. Trimming took 7 bases from V and 2 from J; bases not matched to a gene: 5. In germline, CDR1 is MNHEY, CDR2 SVGEGT. The TCR was taken from a man aged 50 or older who received an inactivated influenza vaccine. This sample comprised PBMCs from blood, obtained roughly 5 days after vaccination. The chain joins TRBV6-2 or TRBV6-3 to TRBJ2-7; 7 bases line up with TRBD2. The chain's CDR3 is CASKPGGPYEQYF. For the CDR3, the DNA is TGTGCCAGCAAGCCGGGGGGACCCTACGAGCAGTACTTC.